This T cell receptor beta chain is drawn from a study of vaccination and CD4 T cells after COVID-19. As regards this clonotype: Its matching antigen is unknown.

The Oncomine TCR Beta short-read assay was what sequenced the DNA obtained from cultured CD4+ T cells. TCRdb itself ran the PCR reads through MiXCR, one entry per CDR3 protein. This sample has 11,000 or so distinct CDR3 sequences, with 69% found just once. Noted treatment: approximately nine-day PBMC culture with coronavirus spike peptide pools or control peptides (ViraFEST assay). T cells were expanded with peptide pools, and expanded clonotypes were identified by TCR sequencing. Specimen: CD4+ T cells from blood, cultured in vitro. This clonotype originated in a human donor who had recovered from COVID-19.

The CDR3 sequence is CSARTLKDLSYEQYF. CDR3 DNA: TGCAGTGCTAGGACCCTAAAGGACCTCTCCTACGAGCAGTACTTC. The chain uses TRBV20-1 and TRBJ2-7, with no clear D. Trimming cost V 3 bases and J 0 bases, with 15 bases left between them. The CDR3 is 15 amino acids. The germline CDR1 and CDR2 sequences are DFQATT and SNEGSKA (reference sequence).